The 32 T cell receptor beta chains in this list originate from one sample, sequenced in a study of T cells after yellow fever vaccination. TCRdb recomputed calls from the 5' RACE reads with MiXCR, one row per CDR3 protein. The table has 170,000 or so distinct CDR3 sequences, roughly 6.2% seen once. The sample in question was CD4+ T cells sorted from PBMCs, obtained on the day of the first yellow fever vaccination. These receptors were collected from a man between 18 and 35 years old who received the YFV17D yellow fever vaccine.

This clonotype occurred a few times. The gene calls are TRBV7-9 and TRBJ2-7, with 7 bases identical to TRBD2. Per the germline V gene, CDR1 is SEHNR and CDR2 is FQNEAQ (reference sequence). The CDR3 totals 16 residues. V trimming: 1 base; J trimming: 4 bases; junction bases outside the gene matches: 10. CDR3: CASSLGRDYTLYEQYF. CDR3 sequence (DNA): TGTGCCAGCAGCTTAGGTCGGGACTATACACTTTACGAGCAGTACTTC.

The chain links TRBV5-5 to TRBJ2-7; D ambiguous. V was shortened by 3 bases and J by 2 bases, with 9 bases between the two germline ends. This CDR3 spans 13 amino acids. Germline V gene sequence: CDR1 SGHKS, CDR2 YYEKEE (reference sequence). CDR3 in DNA: TGTGCCAGCAGCTCGGACGTCCCCTACGAGCAGTACTTC. This sequence encodes CASSSDVPYEQYF.

This clonotype was observed many times. The CDR3 spells CASNFGSGHNEQFF. Written as DNA, the CDR3 is TGCGCCAGCAATTTCGGGAGCGGGCACAATGAGCAGTTCTTC. The chain has TRBV5-1 and TRBJ2-1; D is perhaps TRBD2 (6 bases). This CDR3 is 14 amino acids long. CDR1 is SGHRS and CDR2 is YFSETQ in the germline V gene. The V end was cut by 6 bases, the J end by 5 bases, with 15 bases between.

V and J are TRBV3-1 and TRBJ1-2, with D uncertain. The ends were cut back, 0 bases at V and 8 bases at J, with 10 bases in the middle. Germline V gives CDR1 LGHDT, CDR2 YNNKEL (reference sequence). The CDR3 is 13 amino acids. Here the CDR3 reads CASSQDRPVGYTF. The CDR3 bases are TGTGCCAGCAGCCAAGACCGGCCTGTGGGCTACACCTTC.

The rearrangement uses TRBV3-1 and TRBJ2-3; 7 bases are shared with TRBD2. V shed 0 bases and J 4 bases; nucleotides not matched to a gene: 4. The CDR3 runs to 15 residues. Per the germline V gene, CDR1 is LGHDT and CDR2 is YNNKEL (reference sequence). CDR3 DNA: TGTGCCAGCAGCCAAGATTTGAGCGGGGCAGATACGCAGTATTTT. Its translation: CASSQDLSGADTQYF.

This clonotype was detected only a few times. This rearrangement joins TRBV7-8 to TRBJ2-7, with a possible D match to TRBD1 (6 bases). The CDR3 has 15 residues. Looked up from germline, CDR1 is SGHVS and CDR2 is FQNEAQ. Trimming pared 2 bases from V and 1 base from J, leaving 12 bases between. For the CDR3, the DNA is TGTGCCAGCAGCTTATCCCGGGACACTTCCTACGAGCAGTACTTC. Translation gives CASSLSRDTSYEQYF.

There are a few counts of this clonotype. The V gene is TRBV7-2, the J gene TRBJ2-5, with D tentatively TRBD2 (5 bases). The germline CDR1 and CDR2 sequences are SGHTA and FQGNSA. Trimming took off 7 bases at V and 2 bases at J, with 11 bases between the two ends. The CDR3 runs 13 residues. CDR3 bases: TGTGCCAGCACCCGCCCGGGACAAGAGACCCAGTACTTC. Its protein is CASTRPGQETQYF. The full variable domain, in which reference TRBV7-2 and TRBJ2-5 provide the parts outside the CDR3, is GAGVSQSPSNKVTEKGKDVELRCDPISGHTALYWYRQSLGQGLEFLIYFQGNSAPDKSGLPSDRFSAERTGGSVSTLTIQRTQQEDSAVYLCASTRPGQETQYFGPGTRLLVL.

The J gene is TRBJ2-5, the V gene TRBV5-1; 7 bases align to TRBD2. V was pared by 4 bases and J by 0 bases, with 12 bases of the junction left unmatched. Germline V gene data show CDR1 as SGHRS and CDR2 as YFSETQ. This CDR3 has 17 residues. The CDR3 bases are TGCGCCAGCAGCCCCCCGGGACTACGGGGGGACCAAGAGACCCAGTACTTC. Its translation: CASSPPGLRGDQETQYF.

A few counts support this clonotype. This sequence joins TRBV14 and TRBJ2-3, with TRBD2 matching over 8 bases. In germline, CDR1 is SGHDN, CDR2 FVKESK. The CDR3 runs to 15 residues. Germline trimming cut 6 bases from V and 4 bases from J; bases unmatched to any gene: 9. CDR3 in DNA: TGTGCCAGCAGTCCCGGGACTAGTAGGGCAGATACGCAGTATTTT. This gives the protein CASSPGTSRADTQYF.

This clonotype was detected many times. The chain employs TRBV10-3 and TRBJ2-5, with 7 nucleotides matching TRBD1. Germline lookup yields CDR1 ENHRY and CDR2 SYGVKD. CDR3 length: 14 residues. V shed 0 bases, J shed 3 bases, and the junction held 1 base outside the gene matches. Here the CDR3 reads CAISESQGEETQYF. CDR3 nucleotides: TGTGCCATCAGTGAGTCGCAGGGGGAAGAGACCCAGTACTTC.

In its sample, this clonotype was seen many times. The CDR3 DNA reads as TGTGCCAGCAGCTTCCAGGGGGGAGGGGAATGGACAGATACGCAGTATTTT. Its translation: CASSFQGGGEWTDTQYF. The chain joins TRBV7-2 to TRBJ2-3; possibly TRBD1 or TRBD2 for D (7 bases each). The CDR3 runs to 17 residues. Germline-derived CDR1 and CDR2 are SGHTA and FQGNSA. V lost 3 bases, J lost 3 bases, and 19 bases lay in between.

This clonotype showed up many times. The chain is built from TRBV5-1 and TRBJ2-2; TRBD1 matches at 8 bases. Trimming cost V 4 bases and J 4 bases; bases outside gene matches: 3. Germline V CDR1 and CDR2: SGHRS, YFSETQ. The CDR3 loop spans 14 amino acids. CDR3 nucleotide sequence: TGCGCCAGCAGCGGACAGGGTCCCACCGGGGAGCTGTTTTTT. Its protein product is CASSGQGPTGELFF.

V usage is TRBV5-4 and J usage is TRBJ1-6; 10 bases are a match to TRBD1. J was trimmed by 15 bases and V by 0 bases; bases with no gene match: 9. This CDR3 has 15 amino acids. Germline V gene sequence: CDR1 SGHNT, CDR2 YYREEE (reference sequence). CDR3 in amino acids: CASSLGTGGSPHLHF. The CDR3 DNA reads TGTGCCAGCAGCTTGGGGACAGGGGGAAGTCCACACCTCCACTTT.

This chain uses TRBV19 with TRBJ2-7; D gene uncertain. Trimming cost V 5 bases and J 4 bases, with 15 bases left between them. Germline lookup yields CDR1 LNHDA and CDR2 SQIVND (reference sequence). This CDR3 has 14 amino acids. This CDR3 reads CASSALGGSYEQYF. Here the CDR3 DNA reads TGTGCCAGTAGTGCCCTGGGCGGATCATACGAGCAGTACTTC.

This clonotype occurred many times. J is TRBJ2-1 and V is TRBV7-2; D is undetermined. CDR3 size: 18 residues. Germline loops: CDR1 SGHTA, CDR2 FQGNSA. V lost 2 bases and J lost 0, with 17 bases in between. The CDR3 sequence: CASSLIGLGTSSYNEQFF. CDR3 coding DNA: TGTGCCAGCAGCTTAATAGGTTTGGGCACGAGCTCCTACAATGAGCAGTTCTTC.

This clonotype has a count of ten or more. The rearrangement joins TRBV27 to TRBJ2-7; TRBD1 aligns across 7 bases. This CDR3 has 14 residues. J gave up 0 bases and V 5 bases, and 4 bases lay outside the gene matches. CDR1 is MNHEY and CDR2 is SMNVEV in the germline V gene (reference sequence). In DNA form, the CDR3 reads TGTGCCAGCAGTCAAACAGGGGTCTCCTACGAGCAGTACTTC. Residues: CASSQTGVSYEQYF.

This clonotype occurred a few times. In DNA form, the CDR3 reads TGTGCCAGCAGCGTAGAAGGGGGCACTGAAGCTTTCTTT. This translates into CASSVEGGTEAFF. The chain carries TRBV7-9 and TRBJ1-1; maybe TRBD1 (6 bases). Trimming removed 5 bases from V and 4 bases from J, with 11 bases in between. This CDR3 region has 13 residues. CDR1 and CDR2 from the germline V gene are SEHNR and FQNEAQ (reference sequence).

This clonotype appeared many times. This chain uses TRBV7-9 with TRBJ1-1; a weak D match, TRBD1 (6 bases). The CDR3 length is 14 residues. Germline assignment: CDR1 SEHNR and CDR2 FQNEAQ (reference sequence). V was cut by 5 bases and J by 0 bases, with 10 bases left in between. The chain's CDR3 is CASSRRQVNTEAFF. The CDR3 region has the DNA TGTGCCAGCAGCCGCCGACAGGTGAACACTGAAGCTTTCTTT.

In this sample, this clonotype turned up many times. This chain uses TRBV7-9 with TRBJ1-1, with 7 bases matching TRBD1. In germline, CDR1 is SEHNR, CDR2 FQNEAQ (reference sequence). V was clipped by 6 bases and J by 5 bases; unmatched bases: 6. The CDR3 has 13 amino acids. CDR3 sequence: CASSHDRVTEAFF. CDR3 coding DNA: TGTGCCAGCAGTCATGACAGGGTAACTGAAGCTTTCTTT.

This clonotype was counted at least ten times. In DNA form, the CDR3 reads TGTGCCAGCAAATTATCGACAGCTCAAGAGACCCAGTACTTC. It translates to CASKLSTAQETQYF. The V call is TRBV28, the J call TRBJ2-5; possible D gene TRBD1, 5 bases. The CDR3 extends over 14 amino acids. Germline V gene sequence: CDR1 MDHEN, CDR2 SYDVKM. With 7 bases removed from V and 2 bases from J, the gap between germline ends came to 14 bases.

The CDR3 DNA reads as TGTGCCAGCAGAGCAGGGACAGGCGGTTCACCCCTCCACTTT. It yields the protein CASRAGTGGSPLHF. The V gene is TRBV3-1, the J gene TRBJ1-6; TRBD1 agrees at 8 bases. Looked up from germline, CDR1 is LGHDT and CDR2 is YNNKEL (reference sequence). The length of the CDR3 is 14 residues. V was clipped by 6 bases and J by 9 bases; unmatched bases: 7.

V and J are TRBV5-6 and TRBJ2-6; no clear D gene. The V end was cut by 0 bases, the J end by 1 base, with 5 bases between. Looked up from germline, CDR1 is SGHDT and CDR2 is YYEEEE. CDR3 length equals 15 residues. Written as DNA, the CDR3 is TGTGCCAGCAGCTTGGGCAGGTCTGGGGCCAACGTCCTGACTTTC. As protein: CASSLGRSGANVLTF.

This clonotype was seen ten or more times. This chain uses TRBV7-9 with TRBJ1-1; 7 bases fit TRBD1. Trimming removed 3 bases from V and 4 bases from J; junction bases left unmatched: 5. Germline V gives CDR1 SEHNR, CDR2 FQNEAQ (reference sequence). CDR3 size: 14 residues. CDR3 coding DNA: TGTGCCAGCAGCTTGGCGGCAGGGGGCACTGAAGCTTTCTTT. Protein: CASSLAAGGTEAFF. Full variable domain (remainder filled in from reference TRBV7-9 and TRBJ1-1): DTGVSQNPRHKITKRGQNVTFRCDPISEHNRLYWYRQTLGQGPEFLTYFQNEAQLEKSRLLSDRFSAERPKGSFSTLEIQRTEQGDSAMYLCASSLAAGGTEAFFGQGTRLTVV.

This rearrangement joins TRBV4-1 to TRBJ1-2, with D hard to call. Germline V gene data show CDR1 as MGHRA and CDR2 as YSYEKL. The CDR3 is 15 residues long. Between the trimmed V and J ends, which lost 0 bases and 3 bases, there was a span of 11 bases. The CDR3 nucleotides are TGCGCCAGCAGCCAAGACCCCGCGCCGGACTATGGCTACACCTTC. It is translated as CASSQDPAPDYGYTF.

This clonotype was seen ten or more times. CDR3 DNA: TGTGCCAGCAGTTGTCGGGCCCGGAGTGGGTACGTC. This encodes CASSCRARSGYV. The chain uses TRBV28 and TRBJ2-7; D gene unclear. The CDR3 runs 12 residues. V was pared by 4 bases and J by 12 bases, with 16 bases between. CDR1 and CDR2 (germline): MDHEN, SYDVKM.

This clonotype was counted a few times. The chain uses TRBV6-5 and TRBJ2-2; D unresolved. There are 15 residues in the CDR3. The V end lost 3 bases, the J end lost 2 bases, and 10 bases lay between the germline ends. CDR1 and CDR2 (germline): MNHEY, SVGAGI. This CDR3 reads CASSYQTPNTGELFF. CDR3 bases: TGTGCCAGCAGTTATCAGACACCTAACACCGGGGAGCTGTTTTTT.

This clonotype was counted many times. The chain couples TRBV7-9 to TRBJ1-1; D possibly corresponds to TRBD1 (5 bases). The V end was cut by 2 bases, the J end by 5 bases, with 9 bases between. Germline loops: CDR1 SEHNR, CDR2 FQNEAQ (reference sequence). The length of the CDR3 is 13 residues. CDR3 nucleotide sequence: TGTGCCAGCAGCTTACAGGGCACTACTGAAGCTTTCTTT. Its translation is CASSLQGTTEAFF.

This chain links TRBV4-2 with TRBJ2-2; possible D gene TRBD2, 5 bases. Germline loops: CDR1 LGHNA, CDR2 YNFKEQ. CDR3 size: 12 residues. Deletions cut 4 bases from V and 9 bases from J, with 9 bases between. CDR3: CASSPEGRELFF. The CDR3 bases are TGTGCCAGCAGCCCCGAGGGAAGGGAGCTGTTTTTT.

This clonotype was found a few times. This sequence joins TRBV5-1 and TRBJ2-3; TRBD1 agrees at 9 bases. This CDR3 region has 15 residues. Trimming removed 4 bases from V and 3 bases from J; junction bases left unmatched: 6. Germline V gene lookup returns CDR1 SGHRS and CDR2 YFSETQ. Here the CDR3 reads CASSRWDRVTDTQYF. CDR3 sequence (DNA): TGCGCCAGCAGCCGTTGGGACAGGGTAACAGATACGCAGTATTTT.

This clonotype was seen repeatedly, ten times or more. This chain joins TRBV5-1 and TRBJ2-1; the match to TRBD1 covers 9 bases. The V and J ends lost 4 bases and 0 bases, in that order; junction bases with no gene match: 5. The CDR3 contains 16 residues. The germline gives CDR1 SGHRS, CDR2 YFSETQ. CDR3 nucleotides: TGCGCCAGCAGCATCCGGACAGGGGTCTCCTACAATGAGCAGTTCTTC. Residues: CASSIRTGVSYNEQFF. The whole variable domain, remainder taken from reference TRBV5-1 and TRBJ2-1, is KAGVTQTPRYLIKTRGQQVTLSCSPISGHRSVSWYQQTPGQGLQFLFEYFSETQRNKGNFPGRFSGRQFSNSRSEMNVSTLELGDSALYLCASSIRTGVSYNEQFFGPGTRLTVL.

The genes are TRBV5-4 and TRBJ2-5, with 15 bases that match TRBD2. Germline loops: CDR1 SGHNT, CDR2 YYREEE (reference sequence). The ends lost 4 bases at V and 4 bases at J; junction bases unmatched: 5. There are 16 residues in the CDR3. CDR3 residues: CASSGPGLAGGETQYF. The CDR3 coding sequence is TGTGCCAGCAGCGGCCCGGGACTAGCGGGGGGAGAGACCCAGTACTTC.

V gene TRBV28 combines with J gene TRBJ2-5; D is perhaps TRBD1 (6 bases). The germline V gene has CDR1 MDHEN and CDR2 SYDVKM. The V and J ends lost 6 bases and 5 bases respectively, with 13 bases between them. The CDR3 spans 13 residues. In DNA, the CDR3 is TGTGCCAGCAGGAGACAGGTGTGGGAGACCCAGTACTTC. As protein: CASRRQVWETQYF. Complete variable domain (other parts from reference TRBV28 and TRBJ2-5): DVKVTQSSRYLVKRTGEKVFLECVQDMDHENMFWYRQDPGLGLRLIYFSYDVKMKEKGDIPEGYSVSREKKERFSLILESASTNQTSMYLCASRRQVWETQYFGPGTRLLVL.